A selection of T cell receptor beta chains follows, all from one sample in a study of blood T cell repertoires in COVID-19. Some clones are missing from TCRdb's copy, which holds only in-frame ones; the method was immunoSEQ multiplex PCR. The sample records 200,000 to 250,000 clones, around 87% being singletons. Sequencing was performed on peripheral blood. Receptors were obtained from a woman in her seventies with active or convalescent COVID-19. Each CDR3 is given with its conserved first and last residue. Fields, in order: D gene, J gene, clone size, V gene, CDR3 protein, CDR3 DNA. The D gene is left open where the match is weak. The listing skips clone size in some rows; elsewhere it reads once, few, many or a size class.

D: NA
J: TRBJ1-1
size: NA
V: TRBV18
CDR3: CASSPLRRLKEEGYHTEAFF
DNA: TGTGCCAGCTCACCACTGCGGCGCCTAAAAGAGGAGGGGTATCACACTGAAGCTTTCTTT

D: NA
J: TRBJ2-1
size: NA
V: TRBV7-9
CDR3: CASSPRGARYNEQFF
DNA: TGTGCCAGCAGCCCCCGGGGGGCCAGGTACAATGAGCAGTTCTTC

D: TRBD1
J: TRBJ1-5
size: NA
V: TRBV6-5
CDR3: CASSRGQGRNQPQHF
DNA: TGTGCCAGCAGTAGGGGACAGGGGAGAAATCAGCCCCAGCATTTT

D: NA
J: TRBJ1-4
size: few
V: TRBV5-4
CDR3: CASSLDRFNEKLFF
DNA: TGTGCCAGCAGCCTTGACAGATTCAATGAAAAACTGTTTTTT

D: NA
J: TRBJ2-7
size: NA
V: TRBV25-1
CDR3: CASAAAESSYEQYF
DNA: TGTGCCAGCGCGGCGGCGGAGAGCTCCTACGAGCAGTACTTC

D: NA
J: TRBJ2-7
size: NA
V: TRBV7-8
CDR3: CASSPSPGHEQYF
DNA: TGTGCCAGCAGCCCTAGCCCGGGCCACGAGCAGTACTTC

D: NA
J: TRBJ2-4
size: NA
V: TRBV5-1
CDR3: CASREGGNGIQYF
DNA: TGCGCCAGCCGCGAAGGCGGGAATGGCATTCAGTACTTC

D: NA
J: TRBJ1-1
size: NA
V: TRBV5-1
CDR3: CASSLEARTEAFF
DNA: TGCGCCAGCAGCTTGGAAGCGCGGACTGAAGCTTTCTTT

D: NA
J: TRBJ1-4
size: once
V: TRBV7-2
CDR3: CASSSVLEVEKLFF
DNA: TGTGCCAGCAGCTCGGTTTTAGAGGTTGAAAAACTGTTTTTT

D: NA
J: TRBJ2-2
size: NA
V: TRBV6-2/TRBV6-3
CDR3: CASSYYRDPGELFF
DNA: TGTGCCAGCAGTTACTACAGGGACCCCGGGGAGCTGTTTTTT

D: TRBD2
J: TRBJ2-1
size: NA
V: TRBV6-5
CDR3: CASRSGLFGDEQFF
DNA: TGTGCCAGCAGGTCGGGACTATTCGGCGATGAGCAGTTCTTC

D: TRBD1
J: TRBJ2-5
size: NA
V: TRBV11-2
CDR3: CASSLGSGRGETQYF
DNA: TGTGCCAGCAGCTTAGGGAGTGGCAGGGGGGAGACCCAGTACTTC

D: NA
J: TRBJ1-2
size: NA
V: TRBV18
CDR3: CASSPFDRSYGYTF
DNA: TGTGCCAGCTCCCCTTTTGACAGAAGCTATGGCTACACCTTC

D: NA
J: TRBJ2-7
size: once
V: TRBV6-5
CDR3: CASSYGPTDYSYEQYF
DNA: TGTGCCAGCAGTTATGGGCCGACAGATTATTCCTACGAGCAGTACTTC

D: NA
J: TRBJ2-2
size: NA
V: TRBV19
CDR3: CASRTRVNTGELFF
DNA: TGTGCCAGTAGAACTCGAGTGAACACCGGGGAGCTGTTTTTT

D: NA
J: TRBJ1-1
size: NA
V: TRBV18
CDR3: CASSLLSLEAFF
DNA: TGTGCCAGCTCACTACTCTCCCTTGAAGCTTTCTTT

D: TRBD1
J: TRBJ2-7
size: NA
V: TRBV19
CDR3: CASSRQGYEQYF
DNA: TGTGCCAGTAGCAGACAGGGGTACGAGCAGTACTTC

D: NA
J: TRBJ1-1
size: NA
V: TRBV29-1
CDR3: CSVDEGNTEAFF
DNA: TGCAGCGTTGATGAGGGGAACACTGAAGCTTTCTTT

D: TRBD1
J: TRBJ2-5
size: NA
V: TRBV19
CDR3: CASSLTGGGETQYF
DNA: TGTGCCAGTAGTCTTACAGGGGGCGGAGAGACCCAGTACTTC

D: NA
J: TRBJ2-7
size: NA
V: TRBV6-5
CDR3: CASSYRGPILLEQYF
DNA: TGTGCCAGCAGTTACAGGGGCCCGATTCTGTTGGAGCAGTACTTC

D: NA
J: TRBJ1-1
size: NA
V: TRBV7-9
CDR3: CASSFQGIAEAFF
DNA: TGTGCCAGCAGCTTTCAGGGAATAGCTGAAGCTTTCTTT

D: TRBD2
J: TRBJ2-5
size: NA
V: TRBV29-1
CDR3: CSVGVAGGETQYF
DNA: TGCAGCGTTGGCGTGGCGGGGGGAGAGACCCAGTACTTC

D: NA
J: TRBJ2-3
size: NA
V: TRBV6-6
CDR3: CVTSGLDTQYF
DNA: TGTGTTACCAGCGGGCTAGATACGCAGTATTTT

D: NA
J: TRBJ1-4
size: NA
V: TRBV2
CDR3: CASTQRGTNEKLFF
DNA: TGTGCCAGCACCCAGCGGGGGACTAATGAAAAACTGTTTTTT

D: NA
J: TRBJ2-2
size: NA
V: TRBV19
CDR3: CASSISGRRTGELFF
DNA: TGTGCCAGTAGTATTTCAGGGCGGCGCACCGGGGAGCTGTTTTTT

D: NA
J: TRBJ1-2
size: NA
V: TRBV2
CDR3: CASTRESREGYTF
DNA: TGTGCCAGTACGCGTGAATCCAGGGAAGGCTACACCTTC

D: NA
J: TRBJ2-1
size: NA
V: TRBV19
CDR3: CASSTLRTRVDEQFF
DNA: TGTGCCAGTAGTACCTTGAGGACGAGGGTCGATGAGCAGTTCTTC

D: NA
J: TRBJ2-7
size: NA
V: TRBV5-1
CDR3: CASSLAREGTRSHEQYF
DNA: TGCGCCAGCAGCTTGGCAAGGGAGGGGACACGCTCCCACGAGCAGTACTTC

D: TRBD1
J: TRBJ1-2
size: NA
V: TRBV6-5
CDR3: CASSYLGQGRNYGYTF
DNA: TGTGCCAGCAGTTACTTGGGACAGGGGCGAAACTATGGCTACACCTTC

D: NA
J: TRBJ1-2
size: NA
V: TRBV19
CDR3: CASSIVNEANYGYTF
DNA: TGTGCCAGTAGTATAGTTAATGAGGCAAACTATGGCTACACCTTC

D: NA
J: TRBJ2-2
size: once
V: TRBV11-3
CDR3: CASSLGTHRELFF
DNA: TGTGCCAGCAGCTTAGGGACTCACCGGGAGCTGTTTTTT

D: NA
J: TRBJ1-6
size: NA
V: TRBV7-8
CDR3: CASSLVAGGRSGSPLHF
DNA: TGTGCCAGCAGCTTAGTCGCTGGTGGACGCAGCGGATCACCCCTCCACTTT

D: NA
J: TRBJ2-1
size: once
V: TRBV10-3
CDR3: CATSLTDYNEQFF
DNA: TGTGCCACCAGTCTTACAGACTACAATGAGCAGTTCTTC

D: NA
J: TRBJ1-1
size: NA
V: TRBV18
CDR3: CASSQDREAFF
DNA: TGTGCCAGCTCACAAGACAGGGAAGCTTTCTTT

D: TRBD1
J: TRBJ1-5
size: NA
V: TRBV4-1
CDR3: CASSHLTGTAGNQPQHF
DNA: TGCGCCAGCAGCCATCTAACCGGGACAGCAGGCAATCAGCCCCAGCATTTT

D: NA
J: TRBJ1-2
size: NA
V: TRBV12-3/TRBV12-4
CDR3: CASSLQEHGYTF
DNA: TGTGCCAGCAGCCTTCAGGAACATGGCTACACCTTC

D: TRBD2
J: TRBJ2-1
size: NA
V: TRBV27
CDR3: CASSSAGGPGNEQFF
DNA: TGTGCCAGCAGTTCAGCGGGGGGGCCAGGGAATGAGCAGTTCTTC

D: TRBD1
J: TRBJ1-1
size: NA
V: TRBV6-2/TRBV6-3
CDR3: CASSPHRGGSGNTEAFF
DNA: TGTGCCAGCAGTCCCCACCGAGGGGGCTCAGGGAACACTGAAGCTTTCTTT

D: NA
J: TRBJ2-2
size: NA
V: TRBV3-1/TRBV3-2
CDR3: CASSARRTPPLGLFF
DNA: TGTGCCAGCAGCGCCCGCAGGACACCTCCTCTTGGGCTGTTTTTT

D: TRBD1
J: TRBJ2-7
size: NA
V: TRBV12-3/TRBV12-4
CDR3: CASSGGQLYEQYF
DNA: TGTGCCAGCAGTGGGGGACAGCTGTACGAGCAGTACTTC